The 20 T cell receptor beta chains reported below all come from one sample, sequenced in a study of T-cell memory formation after mild COVID-19. TCRdb re-analysed the 5' RACE reads in MiXCR, keeping a single row per CDR3 protein. The table lists fewer than 250,000 distinct CDR3 sequences, around 30% of them singletons. Sequencing was done on a sample of PBMCs or a T cell subset sorted from them (not recorded which). The receptors were gathered from an adult woman who had mild COVID-19 (a few samples of this study predate the infection). Cell type and time point are not known.

The rearrangement links TRBV7-2 to TRBJ2-3, with D perhaps matching TRBD2 (6 bases). The CDR3 consists of 13 residues. Between the trimmed V and J ends, which lost 4 bases and 4 bases, there was a span of 9 bases. From germline, CDR1 is SGHTA and CDR2 FQGNSA. The CDR3 region has the DNA TGTGCCAGCAGCTCGGGACTTTCAGATACGCAGTATTTT. Amino acid sequence: CASSSGLSDTQYF.

This clonotype turned up a few times. V usage is TRBV5-1 and J usage is TRBJ1-1, with 11 bases aligning to TRBD1. Per germline, CDR1 SGHRS and CDR2 YFSETQ. V dropped 4 bases and J dropped 3; count of bases not matched to a gene: 5. The CDR3 contains 15 residues. CDR3 nucleotide sequence: TGCGCCAGCAGCCCGGACAGGGGGCCCGACACTGAAGCTTTCTTT. Amino acid sequence: CASSPDRGPDTEAFF.

In this sample, this clonotype turned up a few times. The rearrangement joins TRBV6-1 to TRBJ1-5, with TRBD1 identical over 11 bases. The CDR3 contains 16 residues. V lost 8 bases, J lost 3 bases, and 9 bases stayed unmatched. Germline CDR1 and CDR2: MNHNS and SASEGT. The CDR3 DNA reads as TGTGCCAGCGGTCCCGGGACAGGGGGAAACAATCAGCCCCAGCATTTT. This encodes CASGPGTGGNNQPQHF.

This clonotype has a handful of counts. V gene TRBV3-1 combines with J gene TRBJ2-7, with TRBD1 identical over 12 bases. CDR1 and CDR2 (germline): LGHDT, YNNKEL (reference sequence). Losses at the gene ends were 4 bases for V and 4 bases for J; bases not matched to a gene: 5. The CDR3 is made up of 15 amino acids. CDR3 bases: TGTGCCAGCAGCCGCGGGACAGGGGGCGGTTACGAGCAGTACTTC. Protein sequence: CASSRGTGGGYEQYF.

V and J are TRBV7-6 and TRBJ2-1; D perhaps matches TRBD2 (5 bases). This CDR3 is 16 amino acids long. The V end was cut by 1 base, the J end by 0 bases, with 10 bases between. Per the germline V gene, CDR1 is SGHVS and CDR2 is FNYEAQ. The DNA of the CDR3 is TGTGCCAGCAGCTTAGGGAAGGGAGTCTCCTACAATGAGCAGTTCTTC. Protein sequence: CASSLGKGVSYNEQFF.

The genes are TRBV7-9 and TRBJ2-3; TRBD2 matches at 10 bases. The germline V gene encodes CDR1 SEHNR and CDR2 FQNEAQ (reference sequence). J was trimmed by 6 bases and V by 1 base; bases with no gene match: 7. CDR3 length: 16 residues. CDR3 residues: CASSLGLAGVADTQYF. CDR3 nucleotides: TGTGCCAGCAGCTTAGGGCTAGCGGGGGTCGCGGATACGCAGTATTTT.

Only a few counts were recorded for this clonotype. As DNA, the CDR3 is TGCAGTGCTGGACCCGGGACAGGATCACTCGGAGCTTTCTTT. It specifies CSAGPGTGSLGAFF. The chain has TRBV20-1 and TRBJ1-1, with 8 bases aligning to TRBD1. Germline loops: CDR1 DFQATT, CDR2 SNEGSKA (reference sequence). Trimming took 5 bases from V and 10 from J; bases not matched to a gene: 15. CDR3 length: 14 residues.

The chain links TRBV4-2 to TRBJ2-5, with D uncertain. The germline V and J ends were trimmed by 0 bases and 10 bases, with 15 bases remaining between them. Germline V gene data show CDR1 as LGHNA and CDR2 as YNFKEQ. This CDR3 contains 14 residues. As DNA, the CDR3 is TGTGCCAGCAGCCAAGAAACCCCAATGGCAGTCCAGTACTTC. Protein: CASSQETPMAVQYF.

V usage is TRBV5-6 and J usage is TRBJ2-7; D gene uncertain. CDR1 is SGHDT and CDR2 is YYEEEE in the germline V gene. The CDR3 is made up of 12 amino acids. V dropped 4 bases and J dropped 0 bases, with 5 bases sitting between them. The CDR3 DNA follows: TGTGCCAGCAGCGGGCTCTCCTACGAGCAGTACTTC. As protein: CASSGLSYEQYF.

The CDR3 sequence: CASSDWWDYSYEQYF. The DNA for the CDR3 is TGTGCCAGCAGTGACTGGTGGGACTACTCCTACGAGCAGTACTTC. V and J are TRBV6-4 and TRBJ2-7; 7 positions match TRBD2. Germline lookup yields CDR1 MRHNA and CDR2 SNTAGT. The CDR3 covers 15 residues. V lost 1 base and J lost 0; bases outside the gene matches: 3.

J is TRBJ1-2 and V is TRBV12-3 or TRBV12-4; D gene uncertain. The CDR3 is made up of 14 amino acids. V was cut by 3 bases and J by 4 bases, with 12 bases left in between. The DNA for the CDR3 is TGTGCCAGCAGTTTCACGGACGAGATCTATGGCTACACCTTC. Translating it yields CASSFTDEIYGYTF.

This clonotype came up a few times. This chain uses TRBV7-9 with TRBJ1-1; TRBD1 might be the D (5 bases). Germline V CDR1 and CDR2: SEHNR, FQNEAQ (reference sequence). V lost 5 bases to trimming and J lost 3 bases, with 16 bases between them. The CDR3 spans 15 residues. CDR3 coding DNA: TGTGCCAGCAGCGTACCTGGACACCTGGACACTGAAGCTTTCTTT. Amino acid sequence: CASSVPGHLDTEAFF.

V is TRBV18 and J is TRBJ1-5, with D tentatively TRBD1 (6 bases). Germline assignment: CDR1 KGHSH and CDR2 LQKENI. Trimming took off 3 bases at V and 2 bases at J, with 8 bases between the two ends. This CDR3 has 14 residues. Written as DNA, the CDR3 is TGTGCCAGCTCACCTGAGGGGGGCAATCAGCCCCAGCATTTT. This translates into CASSPEGGNQPQHF.

CDR3 loop: CASSKETGLSYEQYF. CDR3 nucleotides: TGTGCCAGCAGTAAAGAGACAGGCCTCTCCTACGAGCAGTACTTC. The V call is TRBV21-1, the J call TRBJ2-7; the DNA was not used to check the table's D call, TRBD1. TRBV21-1 is an annotated pseudogene. This CDR3 contains 15 residues.

The chain employs TRBV9 and TRBJ2-5; 7 bases agree with TRBD2. V gave up 0 bases and J gave up 5 bases; unmatched junction bases: 4. The CDR3 loop spans 14 amino acids. In germline, CDR1 is SGDLS, CDR2 YYNGEE. CDR3 in DNA: TGTGCCAGCAGCGTAGGACTAGCCGAGGAGACCCAGTACTTC. Translation gives CASSVGLAEETQYF.

This sequence joins TRBV20-1 and TRBJ1-2; perhaps TRBD1 as D (5 bases). There are 17 residues in the CDR3. Germline V gene sequence: CDR1 DFQATT, CDR2 SNEGSKA (reference sequence). The V gene lost 0 bases and the J gene lost 4 bases, with 21 bases spanning the gap. CDR3 bases: TGCAGTGCTAGAGATTTTTGGCCTGTAGGGGAAAGCTATGGCTACACCTTC. It encodes CSARDFWPVGESYGYTF.

The chain links TRBV9 to TRBJ2-4, with D unresolved. The CDR3 runs 15 residues. Germline assignment: CDR1 SGDLS and CDR2 YYNGEE. The V end lost 2 bases, the J end lost 2 bases, and 11 bases lay between the germline ends. This CDR3 is CASSVQGNTKNIQYF. For the CDR3, the DNA is TGTGCCAGCAGCGTGCAAGGGAACACCAAAAACATTCAGTACTTC.

The V gene is TRBV29-1, the J gene TRBJ2-7; 12 bases fit TRBD2. V trimming: 7 bases; J trimming: 6 bases; junction bases outside the gene matches: 4. Per germline, CDR1 SQVTM and CDR2 ANQGSEA. The length of the CDR3 is 12 residues. CDR3 sequence reads: CSAGLAGTEQYF. In nucleotides, the CDR3 is TGCAGCGCAGGACTAGCGGGAACCGAGCAGTACTTC.

The table lists this clonotype with a few counts. V gene TRBV5-1 combines with J gene TRBJ2-7; TRBD1 matches at 11 bases. V dropped 0 bases and J dropped 4; count of bases not matched to a gene: 6. The V gene's germline CDR1 is SGHRS and CDR2 YFSETQ. This CDR3 has 16 amino acids. Here the CDR3 reads CASSLVVGTGGYEQYF. In nucleotides, the CDR3 is TGCGCCAGCAGCTTGGTGGTCGGGACAGGGGGTTACGAGCAGTACTTC.

This clonotype was seen many times. V is TRBV24-1 and J is TRBJ2-3, with D maybe TRBD1 (6 bases). V gave up 5 bases and J gave up 2 bases, with 19 bases separating them. The CDR3 is 17 amino acids. Per germline, CDR1 KGHDR and CDR2 SFDVKD. The CDR3 spells CATSAGSQGPSTDTQYF. The CDR3 DNA follows: TGTGCCACCAGTGCAGGGAGCCAGGGGCCATCCACAGATACGCAGTATTTT.